This paragraph covers one T cell receptor beta chain sequence. Clones were sequenced by immunoSEQ multiplex PCR, and TCRdb holds only the in-frame ones, with some missing. The profile shows approximately 130,000 clones, 80% to 85% of them singletons. Germline trimming cut 2 bases from V and 6 bases from J; bases unmatched to any gene: 3. Germline CDR1 and CDR2: KGHSH and LQKENI. The CDR3 spans 14 residues. These data are taken from a study of blood T cell repertoires in COVID-19. Source material: PBMCs or T cells enriched from blood (not recorded which). The chain is built from TRBV18 and TRBJ2-1, with TRBD2 matching over 8 bases. The receptor's source is a man in his thirties or forties who had recovered from COVID-19. CDR3 in DNA: TGTGCCAGCTCACCAGTCGGGACTAGCAATGAGCAGTTCTTC. Its translation is CASSPVGTSNEQFF.